Below, 30 T cell receptor beta chains from the same sample are listed, as sequenced in a study of cytomegalovirus exposure and HLA in healthy donors (dated by TCRdb to about 2017). Receptor amplification or capture employed the immunoSEQ multiplex PCR assay. A mixture of 60 forward primers for TCR Vbeta segments and 13 reverse primers for TCR Jbeta segments was used in the multiplex PCR. Not all clones reach the TCRdb copy of this immuneACCESS table, which keeps in-frame sequences only. Checked studies attribute under half of the gap to unresolved V genes and leave the rest unexplained. The sample table records approximately 150,000 clones; 76% of these occur just once. The ten largest clonotypes hold 3.1% of the sample. The sequenced material came from PBMCs. These receptor sequences come from a male donor in good health and CMV-seronegative.

The CDR3 sequence is CASSLTSGYNEQFF. The CDR3 region has the DNA TGTGCCAGCAGTTTAACATCAGGGTACAATGAGCAGTTCTTC. V and J are TRBV27 and TRBJ2-1; possible D gene TRBD1, 5 bases. Germline V lookup: CDR1 MNHEY, CDR2 SMNVEV (reference sequence). With 2 bases removed from V and 4 bases from J, the gap between germline ends came to 9 bases. The CDR3 sequence is 14 residues long.

The chain is built from TRBV30 and TRBJ2-7; D is perhaps TRBD2 (6 bases). Germline CDR1 reads GTSNPN; CDR2 reads SVGIG (reference sequence). The CDR3 has 13 residues. The V and J ends lost 4 bases and 6 bases respectively, with 16 bases between them. The CDR3 sequence is CAWNPGWGVEQYF. The CDR3 DNA follows: TGTGCCTGGAACCCAGGATGGGGGGTCGAGCAGTACTTC. The full variable domain, with the rest looked up from reference TRBV30 and TRBJ2-7, is SQTIHQWPATLVQPVGSPLSLECTVEGTSNPNLYWYRQAAGRGLQLLFYSVGIGQISSEVPQNLSASRPQDRQFILSSKKLLLSDSGFYLCAWNPGWGVEQYFGPGTRLTVT.

The rearrangement links TRBV4-1 to TRBJ2-5; possible D gene TRBD2, 6 bases. The DNA matches TRBJ2-7 better at its end, which makes the J call doubtful. The CDR3 covers 16 residues. From germline, CDR1 is MGHRA and CDR2 YSYEKL. CDR3 in DNA: TGCGCCAGCAGCCAGCCCTCGGGACTTCCTCCCTACGAGCAGTACTTC. Its translation is CASSQPSGLPPYEQYF.

This chain uses TRBV19 with TRBJ1-5; 8 bases map to TRBD1. The CDR3 contains 13 residues. The ends lost 6 bases at V and 7 bases at J; junction bases unmatched: 5. Germline CDR1 reads LNHDA; CDR2 reads SQIVND (reference sequence). CDR3 sequence reads: CASSLRGQQPQHF. CDR3 in DNA: TGTGCCAGTAGCCTCAGGGGGCAACAGCCCCAGCATTTT.

The chain has TRBV6-4 and TRBJ1-5; 11 bases agree with TRBD1. Germline V gene lookup returns CDR1 MRHNA and CDR2 SNTAGT. The CDR3 has 20 residues. V was clipped by 0 bases and J by 2 bases; unmatched bases: 12. Written as DNA, the CDR3 is TGTGCCAGCAGTGACTCAAGGGACAGGGGGTATAGTTCTGGCAATCAGCCCCAGCATTTT. Protein product: CASSDSRDRGYSSGNQPQHF.

This clone turned up a few times. The V and J genes are TRBV27 and TRBJ2-2, with D perhaps matching TRBD2 (7 bases). CDR1 is MNHEY, CDR2 SMNVEV, per germline (reference sequence). The CDR3 length is 16 residues. The V end lost 6 bases, the J end lost 5 bases, and 19 bases lay between the germline ends. The CDR3 loop reads CASSPGGRGLTGELFF. The CDR3 region has the DNA TGTGCCAGCAGCCCGGGGGGCAGGGGATTGACCGGGGAGCTGTTTTTT.

The chain has TRBV5-1 and TRBJ1-2, with D uncertain. Trimming removed 0 bases at V and 8 bases at J, with 11 bases between. Germline V lookup: CDR1 SGHRS, CDR2 YFSETQ. The length of the CDR3 is 13 residues. The CDR3 DNA reads TGCGCCAGCAGCTTGGGGCCCCCGGGGGGCTACACCTTC. Amino acids: CASSLGPPGGYTF.

V is TRBV10-3 and J is TRBJ1-2; D unclear. CDR1 is ENHRY and CDR2 is SYGVKD in the germline V gene. The CDR3 sequence is 15 residues long. V was shortened by 3 bases and J by 4 bases, with 15 bases between the two germline ends. CDR3 nucleotide sequence: TGTGCCATCAGTGAAGGTACAGCCGACACCTATGGCTACACCTTC. Protein sequence: CAISEGTADTYGYTF.

The chain employs TRBV7-2 and TRBJ2-5, with a possible D match to TRBD2 (5 bases). Germline V gene sequence: CDR1 SGHTA, CDR2 FQGNSA. Trimming shortened V by 4 bases and J by 5 bases, and 23 bases separated the two germline ends. The CDR3 has 17 amino acids. The CDR3 nucleotides are TGTGCCAGCAGCTCCACGTCCAGCGGCCCTATCGGGGAGACCCAGTACTTC. This encodes CASSSTSSGPIGETQYF.

This clone has a single count. The gene calls are TRBV5-1 and TRBJ2-5; 10 bases are a match to TRBD2. The CDR3 sequence is 15 residues long. The ends lost 2 bases at V and 5 bases at J; junction bases unmatched: 6. CDR1 is SGHRS and CDR2 is YFSETQ in the germline V gene. For the CDR3, the DNA is TGCGCCAGCAGCTTAGCGGGAGGGCCGGGTGAGACCCAGTACTTC. Amino acid sequence: CASSLAGGPGETQYF. The whole variable domain, remainder taken from reference TRBV5-1 and TRBJ2-5, is KAGVTQTPRYLIKTRGQQVTLSCSPISGHRSVSWYQQTPGQGLQFLFEYFSETQRNKGNFPGRFSGRQFSNSRSEMNVSTLELGDSALYLCASSLAGGPGETQYFGPGTRLLVL.

This clone was detected once. For the CDR3, the DNA is TGTGCCAGCAGCGTAGTGGCAGGGGCCCCCGATGAGCAGTTCTTC. It translates to CASSVVAGAPDEQFF. The chain links TRBV9 to TRBJ2-1; weak D call: TRBD1 (6 bases). Trimming took 0 bases from V and 8 from J, leaving 15 bases between them. The CDR3 sequence is 15 residues long. Germline assignment: CDR1 SGDLS and CDR2 YYNGEE.

With regard to this clone: The identical CDR3 is also encoded by other nucleotide sequences in the sample. This chain connects TRBV10-3 to TRBJ2-1, with 13 positions matching TRBD2. Losses at the gene ends were 2 bases for V and 10 bases for J; bases not matched to a gene: 5. The CDR3 totals 15 residues. The V gene's germline CDR1 is ENHRY and CDR2 SYGVKD. Written as DNA, the CDR3 is TGTGCCATCAGTGAGACTAGCGGGGGGGCGGGGGAGCAGTTCTTC. Translated: CAISETSGGAGEQFF.

The chain carries TRBV18 and TRBJ1-3; 8 bases are shared with TRBD1. Germline values: CDR1 KGHSH, CDR2 LQKENI. J gave up 6 bases and V 1 base, and 5 bases lay outside the gene matches. This CDR3 is 15 amino acids long. This chain's CDR3 is CASSPRGTGENTIYF. The CDR3 region has the DNA TGTGCCAGCTCACCACGCGGGACAGGAGAAAACACCATATATTTT.

V is TRBV5-1 and J is TRBJ1-1, with D possibly matching TRBD1 (5 bases). The CDR3 totals 14 residues. Trimming took off 3 bases at V and 4 bases at J, with 13 bases between the two ends. Germline CDR1 is SGHRS and CDR2 is YFSETQ. The CDR3 DNA sequence: TGCGCCAGCAGCTGGGGGACGGGGGGCACTGAAGCTTTCTTT. It translates to CASSWGTGGTEAFF.

The genes are TRBV2 and TRBJ1-5; possibly TRBD1 for D (5 bases). V was cut by 5 bases and J by 0 bases, with 8 bases left in between. Looked up from germline, CDR1 is SNHLY and CDR2 is FYNNEI. The length of the CDR3 is 14 residues. The CDR3 protein is CASSQGLSNQPQHF. CDR3 DNA sequence: TGTGCCAGCAGTCAGGGACTTAGCAATCAGCCCCAGCATTTT.

V is TRBV27 and J is TRBJ2-1; the D is unclear. CDR3 size: 13 residues. The V gene lost 10 bases and the J gene lost 6 bases, with 16 bases spanning the gap. The germline CDR1 and CDR2 sequences are MNHEY and SMNVEV (reference sequence). The CDR3 nucleotides are TGTGCCACCTCCTCTCTTACTTTCAATGAGCAGTTCTTC. This codes for CATSSLTFNEQFF.

This sequence joins TRBV6-1 and TRBJ2-7, with 9 positions matching TRBD2. Germline lookup yields CDR1 MNHNS and CDR2 SASEGT. There are 15 residues in the CDR3. The ends lost 4 bases at V and 0 bases at J; junction bases unmatched: 4. This CDR3 is CASSGDSGSSYEQYF. CDR3 sequence (DNA): TGTGCCAGCAGTGGGGATAGCGGGAGCTCCTACGAGCAGTACTTC.

The V call is TRBV18, the J call TRBJ2-7, with 8 bases fitting TRBD2. The V segment lost 4 bases and the J segment 6 bases; nucleotides outside the gene matches: 8. Germline CDR1 is KGHSH and CDR2 is LQKENI. The length of the CDR3 is 14 residues. The CDR3 nucleotides read TGTGCCAGCTCACGACTAGCGTCGGGACGCGAGCAGTACTTC. This gives the protein CASSRLASGREQYF.

The V gene is TRBV6-1, the J gene TRBJ1-1; D is possibly TRBD1 (6 bases). The CDR3 is made up of 12 amino acids. Germline-derived CDR1 and CDR2 are MNHNS and SASEGT. V dropped 6 bases and J dropped 4 bases, with 9 bases sitting between them. Written as DNA, the CDR3 is TGTGCCAGCAGAGCGGACAGCACTGAAGCTTTCTTT. It codes for CASRADSTEAFF.

V usage is TRBV27 and J usage is TRBJ2-1; 9 nucleotides agree with TRBD1. The CDR3 loop spans 17 amino acids. The germline V gene encodes CDR1 MNHEY and CDR2 SMNVEV (reference sequence). With 5 bases clipped from V and 10 bases from J, the junction kept 18 bases outside the gene matches. The CDR3 bases are TGTGCCAGCAGTCCCTGGGGCTTGGACAGGGGATCAGCCGAGCAGTTCTTC. Its translation: CASSPWGLDRGSAEQFF.

The chain carries TRBV28 and TRBJ1-5; 8 bases map to TRBD1. Trimming at V came to 8 bases and at J to 5 bases, leaving 8 bases not matched to a gene. The CDR3 contains 14 residues. Germline CDR1 and CDR2: MDHEN and SYDVKM. The CDR3 sequence is CASLDRGLDQPQHF. The CDR3 coding sequence is TGTGCCAGCCTTGACAGGGGACTTGATCAGCCCCAGCATTTT.

The V gene is TRBV28, the J gene TRBJ1-5; tentatively, D is TRBD1 (6 bases). The CDR3 covers 15 residues. V lost 4 bases and J 5 bases, leaving 15 bases between the germline ends. The germline V gene has CDR1 MDHEN and CDR2 SYDVKM. The CDR3 protein is CASSSPDSSYQPQHF. The CDR3 DNA follows: TGTGCCAGCAGTTCACCGGACAGCTCATATCAGCCCCAGCATTTT.

CDR3 bases: TGTGCCAGCAGCGCCCGGGCCGGCGGGTCACCCCTCCACTTT. It specifies CASSARAGGSPLHF. This rearrangement joins TRBV7-2 to TRBJ1-6, with D unclear. V was cut by 5 bases and J by 10 bases, with 15 bases left in between. The germline CDR1 and CDR2 sequences are SGHTA and FQGNSA. The CDR3 contains 14 residues.

The rearrangement uses TRBV7-6 and TRBJ1-3; no definite D call. The CDR3 has 15 residues. Trimming cost V 1 base and J 0 bases, with 7 bases left between them. The V gene's germline CDR1 is SGHVS and CDR2 FNYEAQ. The CDR3 is CASSLVSRSGNTIYF. In DNA, the CDR3 is TGTGCCAGCAGCTTAGTTAGTCGCTCTGGAAACACCATATATTTT.

The chain couples TRBV6-1 to TRBJ1-4, with a weak D call TRBD1 (5 bases). V was pared by 1 base and J by 8 bases, with 11 bases between. CDR3 size: 14 residues. Germline V gives CDR1 MNHNS, CDR2 SASEGT. The CDR3 protein is CASSEGLGVEKLFF. The CDR3 coding sequence is TGTGCCAGCAGTGAAGGACTAGGGGTGGAAAAACTGTTTTTT.

This clone has only a few counts. The V gene is TRBV13, the J gene TRBJ1-2; D possibly corresponds to TRBD1 (5 bases). Looked up from germline, CDR1 is PRHDT and CDR2 is FYEKMQ (reference sequence). The V end lost 4 bases, the J end lost 0 bases, and 15 bases lay between the germline ends. CDR3 length equals 16 residues. In DNA, the CDR3 is TGTGCCAGCAGCTACAAGACAGCTATAGCTAACTATGGCTACACCTTC. It translates to CASSYKTAIANYGYTF.

The J gene is TRBJ2-7, the V gene TRBV5-1, with D possibly matching TRBD1 (5 bases). Per the germline V gene, CDR1 is SGHRS and CDR2 is YFSETQ. Trimming took 0 bases from V and 4 from J, leaving 11 bases between them. This CDR3 has 14 residues. The CDR3 here is CASSLEAGKYEQYF. As DNA, the CDR3 is TGCGCCAGCAGCTTGGAGGCAGGGAAGTACGAGCAGTACTTC.

The chain recombines TRBV7-2 with TRBJ1-6, with D uncertain. Germline V gene sequence: CDR1 SGHTA, CDR2 FQGNSA. The CDR3 consists of 15 residues. V shed 1 base and J shed 7 bases, with 11 bases lying between them. DNA of the CDR3: TGTGCCAGCAGCTTAGAAATTCGAACAAATTCACCCCTCCACTTT. The encoded protein is CASSLEIRTNSPLHF.

This rearrangement joins TRBV9 to TRBJ2-2, with TRBD1 matching 10 bases. CDR1 and CDR2 from the germline V gene are SGDLS and YYNGEE. The CDR3 length is 18 residues. V was pared by 4 bases and J by 7 bases, with 16 bases of the junction left unmatched. CDR3 sequence reads: CASSSKSGTGVASGELFF. For the CDR3, the DNA is TGTGCCAGCAGCTCAAAGAGCGGGACAGGGGTAGCGAGCGGGGAGCTGTTTTTT.

In this sample, this clone turned up a few times. J is TRBJ1-3 and V is TRBV30, with D possibly being TRBD1 (5 bases). V was shortened by 2 bases and J by 2 bases, with 7 bases between the two germline ends. Germline CDR1 reads GTSNPN; CDR2 reads SVGIG (reference sequence). This CDR3 comprises 13 residues. In DNA, the CDR3 is TGTGCCTGGAGTCCAGGGACTGGAAACACCATATATTTT. It specifies CAWSPGTGNTIYF.